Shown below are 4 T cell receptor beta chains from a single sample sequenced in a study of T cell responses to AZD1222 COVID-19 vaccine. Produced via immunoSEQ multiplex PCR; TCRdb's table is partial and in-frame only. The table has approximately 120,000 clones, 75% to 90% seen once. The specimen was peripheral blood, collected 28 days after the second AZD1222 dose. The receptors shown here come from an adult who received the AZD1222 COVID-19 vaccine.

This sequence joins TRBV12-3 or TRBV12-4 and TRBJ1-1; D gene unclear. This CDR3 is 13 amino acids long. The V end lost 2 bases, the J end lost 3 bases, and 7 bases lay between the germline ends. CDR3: CASSLQLYTEAFF. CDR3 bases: TGTGCCAGCAGTTTACAGTTATACACTGAAGCTTTCTTT.

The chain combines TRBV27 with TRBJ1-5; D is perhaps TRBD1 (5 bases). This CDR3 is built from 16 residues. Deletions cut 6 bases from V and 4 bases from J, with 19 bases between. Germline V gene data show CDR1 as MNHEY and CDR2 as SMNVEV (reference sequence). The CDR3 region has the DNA TGTGCCAGCAGACACATGTGGGGCAGCTTGAATCAGCCCCAGCATTTT. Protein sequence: CASRHMWGSLNQPQHF.

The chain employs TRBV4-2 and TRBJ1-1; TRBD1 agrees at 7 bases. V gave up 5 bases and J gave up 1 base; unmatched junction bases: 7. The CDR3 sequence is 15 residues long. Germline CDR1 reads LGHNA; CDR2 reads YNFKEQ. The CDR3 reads CASSAQTGQNTEAFF. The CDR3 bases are TGTGCCAGCAGCGCGCAGACAGGGCAGAACACTGAAGCTTTCTTT.

The CDR3 bases are TGTGCCTGGAGTCCGCGGGTAGCCAAAAACATTCAGTACTTC. This sequence encodes CAWSPRVAKNIQYF. The chain combines TRBV30 with TRBJ2-4; possible D gene TRBD2, 5 bases. Germline loops: CDR1 GTSNPN, CDR2 SVGIG (reference sequence). This CDR3 region has 14 residues. With 2 bases removed from V and 0 bases from J, the gap between germline ends came to 8 bases.